This T cell receptor beta chain was identified in a study of T cell changes during pregnancy in multiple sclerosis. Data came from immunoSEQ multiplex PCR; TCRdb stores just in-frame clones and leaves some out. The sample lists more than 35,000 clones, around 89% seen once, with 5.5% to 6.5% in the top ten. CDR3 size: 16 residues. The V end was cut by 5 bases, the J end by 0 bases, with 14 bases between. Germline-derived CDR1 and CDR2 are SNHLY and FYNNEI. This clone was picked up one time. The specimen comprised CD8+ T cells from peripheral blood mononuclear cells, sampled after pregnancy. This receptor was obtained from a female donor in good health, enrolled as a control in a pregnancy study. The rearrangement links TRBV2 to TRBJ2-4; D perhaps matches TRBD2 (6 bases). In nucleotides, the CDR3 is TGTGCCAGCAGTTCGACCGGAGGGACAGCCAAAAACATTCAGTACTTC. Translation gives CASSSTGGTAKNIQYF.